The entry below describes one T cell receptor beta chain. The PCR employed 60 Vbeta primers together with 13 Jbeta primers. Assay used: immunoSEQ multiplex PCR; TCRdb lists only in-frame clones, some missing. This sample carries about 160,000 clones, around four fifths of them seen once, and the ten largest clones take about 4%. This CDR3 spans 17 amino acids. Germline loops: CDR1 MDHEN, CDR2 SYDVKM. With V trimmed by 6 bases and J by 1 base, 12 bases remained unmatched. This entry belongs to a study of cytomegalovirus exposure and HLA in healthy donors. The sequence was collected from a man aged 50 to 60 in good health and CMV-seropositive. Sequencing was carried out using PBMCs. The rearrangement links TRBV28 to TRBJ1-1, with TRBD1 identical over 9 bases. The CDR3 spells CASSLRTGALSNTEAFF. The CDR3 DNA follows: TGTGCCAGCAGCCTCCGGACAGGGGCGCTTTCGAACACTGAAGCTTTCTTT.